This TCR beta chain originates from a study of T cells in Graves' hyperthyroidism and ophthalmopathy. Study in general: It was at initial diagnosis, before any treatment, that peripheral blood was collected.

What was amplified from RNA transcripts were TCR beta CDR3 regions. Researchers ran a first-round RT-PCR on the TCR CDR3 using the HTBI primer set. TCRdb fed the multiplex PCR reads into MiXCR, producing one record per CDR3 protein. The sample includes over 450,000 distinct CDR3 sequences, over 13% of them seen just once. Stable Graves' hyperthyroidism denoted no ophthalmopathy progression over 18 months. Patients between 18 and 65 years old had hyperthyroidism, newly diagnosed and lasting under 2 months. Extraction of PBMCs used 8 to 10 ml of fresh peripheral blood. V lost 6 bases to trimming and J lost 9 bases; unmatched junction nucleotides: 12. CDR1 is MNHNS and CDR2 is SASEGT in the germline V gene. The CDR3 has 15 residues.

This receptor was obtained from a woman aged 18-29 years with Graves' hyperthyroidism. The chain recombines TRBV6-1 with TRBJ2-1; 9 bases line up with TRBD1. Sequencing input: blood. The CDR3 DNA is TGTGCCAGCAGAGTAGGGACAGGGAAGGGCAGTGAGCAGTTCTTC. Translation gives CASRVGTGKGSEQFF.